The sequence of this TCR beta chain was determined in a study of blood T cell repertoires in COVID-19. On the study more broadly: Specimens from acute and convalescent COVID-19 originated in the United States, Italy and Spain.

Recruits, aged about 18 to 95 years, lived in 25 or so US areas. Cohort allocation depended upon clinical history that participants reported. Donors in Cohort 3 who had recovered were those with two negative PCRs, healthcare professional clearance, or resolution of their symptoms. Data came from immunoSEQ multiplex PCR; TCRdb stores just in-frame clones and leaves some out. The table records roughly 370,000 clones, approximately 90% of them present only once. The TCR sequence derives from a woman in her forties or fifties who had recovered from COVID-19. Input material: PBMCs or T cells enriched from blood (not recorded which).

CDR3: CASSEDEYFVYEKLFF. The CDR3 DNA reads as TGTGCCAGCAGTGAAGACGAATACTTCGTGTATGAAAAACTGTTTTTT. J is TRBJ1-4 and V is TRBV2; D is unresolved. CDR3 size: 16 residues. The V and J ends lost 1 base and 6 bases respectively, with 15 bases between them. Germline V gives CDR1 SNHLY, CDR2 FYNNEI. Complete variable domain (other parts from reference TRBV2 and TRBJ1-4): EPEVTQTPSHQVTQMGQEVILRCVPISNHLYFYWYRQILGQKVEFLVSFYNNEISEKSEIFDDQFSVERPDGSNFTLKIRSTKLEDSAMYFCASSEDEYFVYEKLFFGSGTQLSVL.